Below, 10 T cell receptor beta chains from the same sample are listed, as sequenced in a study of liver allograft versus peripheral blood T cells. Overall study: Transplanted livers and recipients' peripheral blood had their T cell receptor repertoires compared.

TCRdb reprocessed the reads via MiXCR and lists one record per CDR3 protein. The sample holds 6,500 to 9,000 distinct CDR3 sequences, around a fifth seen once. Source of these receptors: a human patient who had a liver transplant. Some T cells may be transferred from the graft donor.

In this sample, this clonotype is medium-sized (0.01 to 0.1%). The gene calls are TRBV6-2 or TRBV6-3 and TRBJ1-2; 10 bases are a match to TRBD1. The CDR3 extends over 15 amino acids. Germline V CDR1 and CDR2: MNHEY, SVGEGT. V gave up 2 bases and J gave up 3 bases; unmatched junction bases: 3. In nucleotides, the CDR3 is TGTGCCAGCAGTTACCCGGGGACAGGGGACTATGGCTACACCTTC. This codes for CASSYPGTGDYGYTF.

This chain links TRBV20-1 with TRBJ1-2, with a weak D call TRBD1 (5 bases). The CDR3 spans 14 residues. Trimming pared 0 bases from V and 8 bases from J, leaving 16 bases between. Germline values: CDR1 DFQATT, CDR2 SNEGSKA (reference sequence). CDR3 in DNA: TGCAGTGCTAGAGATCGGGAGCAGGGAGGAGGCTACACCTTC. Amino acid sequence: CSARDREQGGGYTF.

By proportion, this clonotype is medium-sized (0.01 to 0.1%). The CDR3 coding sequence is TGTGCCAGCCTCTTCGTTCAGGGGGCTGAAACTGAAGCTTTCTTT. It is translated as CASLFVQGAETEAFF. The V gene is TRBV27, the J gene TRBJ1-1; 8 bases map to TRBD1. Germline CDR1 is MNHEY and CDR2 is SMNVEV (reference sequence). This CDR3 comprises 15 residues. V gave up 8 bases and J gave up 5 bases; unmatched junction bases: 13.

The chain employs TRBV6-5 and TRBJ2-7; D gene unclear. Per the germline V gene, CDR1 is MNHEY and CDR2 is SVGAGI. V was cut by 2 bases and J by 6 bases, with 11 bases left in between. CDR3 length equals 13 residues. The CDR3, as DNA: TGTGCCAGCAGTTACGGGGAAGGGATCGAGCAGTACTTC. Residues: CASSYGEGIEQYF.

Sample share makes this clonotype medium-sized. The J gene is TRBJ1-2, the V gene TRBV19; possibly TRBD1 for D (6 bases). The CDR3 is 13 residues long. Germline V gene sequence: CDR1 LNHDA, CDR2 SQIVND (reference sequence). Trimming took 5 bases from V and 8 from J, leaving 15 bases between them. In DNA, the CDR3 is TGTGCCAGTAGTTTCGACAGGCCCGGCGGCTACACCTTC. This gives the protein CASSFDRPGGYTF.

In its sample, this clonotype was seen a few times. Here the CDR3 reads CASQGGPEAFF. CDR3 sequence (DNA): TGTGCTAGTCAAGGGGGGCCTGAAGCTTTCTTT. The gene calls are TRBV12-5 and TRBJ1-1; D is possibly TRBD1 (6 bases). CDR3 length: 11 amino acids. V was clipped by 8 bases and J by 6 bases, with 10 bases between them. Germline CDR1 and CDR2: LGHNT and FRNRAP.

This clonotype rates as medium-sized. The chain has TRBV18 and TRBJ1-1; no clear D. This CDR3 is 13 amino acids long. The germline V and J ends were trimmed by 2 bases and 1 base, with 5 bases remaining between them. Germline-derived CDR1 and CDR2 are KGHSH and LQKENI. In DNA, the CDR3 is TGTGCCAGCTCACCAACAGCGAACACTGAAGCTTTCTTT. Amino acid sequence: CASSPTANTEAFF.

This clonotype was found a few times. The chain joins TRBV6-2 or TRBV6-3 to TRBJ2-7, with 8 nucleotides matching TRBD2. V was clipped by 8 bases and J by 4 bases; unmatched bases: 1. CDR3 length: 11 amino acids. Germline CDR1 and CDR2: MNHEY and SVGEGT. The CDR3 sequence: CASSGGYEQYF. CDR3 nucleotide sequence: TGTGCCAGCTCGGGGGGGTACGAGCAGTACTTC.

This chain connects TRBV4-2 to TRBJ1-4; D is unresolved. CDR3 length equals 16 residues. The V gene lost 4 bases and the J gene lost 4 bases, with 16 bases spanning the gap. Looked up from germline, CDR1 is LGHNA and CDR2 is YNFKEQ. The CDR3: CASSRKTGANNEKLFF. The CDR3 nucleotides read TGTGCCAGCAGCCGTAAGACGGGAGCTAATAATGAAAAACTGTTTTTT.

This clonotype was seen more than once but under ten times. This sequence joins TRBV18 and TRBJ2-7; D might be TRBD1 (6 bases). The ends were cut back, 3 bases at V and 0 bases at J, with 12 bases in the middle. Germline assignment: CDR1 KGHSH and CDR2 LQKENI. The CDR3 extends over 15 amino acids. The CDR3 is CASSPGALSSYEQYF. The CDR3 nucleotides read TGTGCCAGCTCACCGGGGGCCCTCAGCTCCTACGAGCAGTACTTC. Using reference TRBV18 and TRBJ2-7 for the parts outside the CDR3, the full variable domain is NAGVMQNPRHLVRRRGQEARLRCSPMKGHSHVYWYRQLPEEGLKFMVYLQKENIIDESGMPKERFSAEFPKEGPSILRIQQVVRGDSAAYFCASSPGALSSYEQYFGPGTRLTVT.